A selection of T cell receptor beta chains follows, all from one sample in a study of blood T cell repertoires in COVID-19. Only in-frame clones appear in the TCRdb table, and some are missing; sequencing was by immunoSEQ multiplex PCR. Seen here are 350,000 to 400,000 clones, about 89% observed once, and the top ten hold over 0.7%. The sequenced sample was PBMCs or T cells enriched from blood (not recorded which). These receptors were obtained from a woman aged 40 to 50 who had been exposed to COVID-19. Each CDR3 is given with its conserved first and last residue. Fields, in order: J gene, V gene, CDR3 protein.

J gene: TRBJ2-1
V gene: TRBV14
CDR3 protein: CASSPISGPSYNEQFF

J gene: TRBJ2-1
V gene: TRBV4-1
CDR3 protein: CASSLWTGVRARIHNEQFF

J gene: TRBJ1-1
V gene: TRBV6-4
CDR3 protein: CASSDPNDRMNTEAFF

J gene: TRBJ2-1
V gene: TRBV5-6
CDR3 protein: CASSLSRGFVYNEQFF

J gene: TRBJ1-4
V gene: TRBV6-5
CDR3 protein: CASRETGSGEKLFF

J gene: TRBJ1-4
V gene: TRBV15
CDR3 protein: CATSRDLGIGGLGEKLFF

J gene: TRBJ2-7
V gene: TRBV5-8
CDR3 protein: CASSLTGTGFGEQYF

J gene: TRBJ2-7
V gene: TRBV18
CDR3 protein: CASSFSVIAGDSYEQYF

J gene: TRBJ1-2
V gene: TRBV4-3
CDR3 protein: CASQDQTGGYTF

J gene: TRBJ2-5
V gene: TRBV12-3/TRBV12-4
CDR3 protein: CASSSPDSQTQYF

J gene: TRBJ1-2
V gene: TRBV7-8
CDR3 protein: CASSAQGAGYTF

J gene: TRBJ2-7
V gene: TRBV7-9
CDR3 protein: CASSLWGLSYEQYF

J gene: TRBJ1-2
V gene: TRBV29-1
CDR3 protein: CSVEGLRGTRDYGYTF

J gene: TRBJ1-6
V gene: TRBV30
CDR3 protein: CAWNPRTSAPLHF

J gene: TRBJ2-2
V gene: TRBV12-5
CDR3 protein: CASGPTSGRYIGELFF

J gene: TRBJ1-6
V gene: TRBV27
CDR3 protein: CASSLRRTGPQSPLHF

J gene: TRBJ2-1
V gene: TRBV6-1
CDR3 protein: CASSEAPVVLRTGSSNEQFF

J gene: TRBJ1-1
V gene: TRBV11-1
CDR3 protein: CASSTTENTEAFF

J gene: TRBJ1-3
V gene: TRBV6-5
CDR3 protein: CASKLTSSGNTIYF

J gene: TRBJ1-1
V gene: TRBV7-9
CDR3 protein: CASTSGNTEAFF

J gene: TRBJ1-5
V gene: TRBV7-9
CDR3 protein: CASSPRKQGRNQPQHF

J gene: TRBJ1-1
V gene: TRBV7-6
CDR3 protein: CASSLISSGEAFF

J gene: TRBJ2-3
V gene: TRBV2
CDR3 protein: CASSAPTGPEFDTDTQYF

J gene: TRBJ2-7
V gene: TRBV6-5
CDR3 protein: CASSFSSGTGRYEQYF

J gene: TRBJ2-1
V gene: TRBV2
CDR3 protein: CASQDRRYNEQFF

J gene: TRBJ1-2
V gene: TRBV12-3/TRBV12-4
CDR3 protein: CASRRSTDGYTF

J gene: TRBJ1-2
V gene: TRBV5-1
CDR3 protein: CASSLAGTGDGYTF

J gene: TRBJ1-2
V gene: TRBV4-1
CDR3 protein: CASSQGTGGNYGYTF

J gene: TRBJ1-2
V gene: TRBV13
CDR3 protein: CASSSTGGTNYGYTF

J gene: TRBJ1-1
V gene: TRBV27
CDR3 protein: CASSLLSGAAFF